This passage covers 3 T cell receptor beta chains from one sample sequenced in a study of T cells in narcolepsy. Assay used: immunoSEQ multiplex PCR; TCRdb lists only in-frame clones, some missing. The sample gives tens of thousands of clones, roughly four fifths of which show up once; about 0.64% is in the top ten. The sample comprised memory (CD45RA-) CD4+ T cells from blood. These receptors all come from a human donor in good health.

The J gene is TRBJ2-1, the V gene TRBV6-4, with 10 bases identical to TRBD2. Germline CDR1 reads MRHNA; CDR2 reads SNTAGT. The CDR3 contains 13 residues. V lost 2 bases and J lost 12; bases outside the gene matches: 4. CDR3 residues: CASSDQRGGGQFF. The CDR3 bases are TGTGCCAGCAGTGACCAGCGGGGGGGTGGGCAGTTCTTC.

The chain couples TRBV5-1 to TRBJ2-1, with TRBD2 matching over 8 bases. Per germline, CDR1 SGHRS and CDR2 YFSETQ. This CDR3 is built from 19 residues. Losses at the gene ends were 5 bases for V and 4 bases for J; bases not matched to a gene: 20. CDR3 nucleotides: TGCGCCAGCAGTTTTTCCCTCACCGCCGCCGGGGGGGCTTACAATGAGCAGTTCTTC. This translates into CASSFSLTAAGGAYNEQFF.

CDR3 in amino acids: CASSPGTTYNEQFF. DNA of the CDR3: TGTGCCAGCTCACCTGGGACTACCTACAATGAGCAGTTCTTC. V gene TRBV18 combines with J gene TRBJ2-1; 7 bases line up with TRBD2. After removal of 3 bases from V and 2 bases from J, the junction contained 1 base not matched to a gene. The germline V gene encodes CDR1 KGHSH and CDR2 LQKENI. The CDR3 extends over 14 amino acids.